This T cell receptor beta chain is from a study of shared clonotypes between healthy human individuals (dated by TCRdb to the early 2020s). General notes on the study: The cohort comprised a couple of women and a few men aged 18 to 49 years. To increase sequencing depth and limit assay-specific biases, different laboratories used diverse techniques to prepare libraries and sequence TCR repertoires. Each donor's leukapheresis produced roughly between about 0.85 and 10 billion PBMCs. Blood TCR repertoires of about five healthy adults were deeply sequenced to estimate repertoire size and the extent of clonotype sharing between individuals. Per donor, three plates each were used for CD4 naive and CD4 memory, two for CD8 naive, and one for CD8 memory. What the authors observed across the whole study: Pairwise subsampling led to the expectation that sequencing depth would affect the degree of clonotype sharing among donors. When a few donors were compared, the shared fraction of clonotypes was approximately 5% for naive CD4, over 3% for naive CD8, 2% to 2.5% for memory CD4, and around 0.4% for memory CD8. Rarefaction of sorted-subset datasets indicated incomplete sequencing despite the large sequencing depth. Because the study included a small number of donors, the genetic and exposure-history diversity represented was limited. Compared with non-shared clonotypes, the clonotypes found in all four sorted-subset donors had higher generation probabilities. Naive subsets generally had larger estimated clonotype richness than memory subsets did. Sampling was restricted to blood, and TCR repertoires in tissue are likely to differ from TCR repertoires in blood.

Of note for this clone: Its target antigen remains unknown. No base quality information exists; no much larger clone differs at one position.

TCR CDR3 regions were amplified from genomic DNA by multiplex PCR using the deep immunoSEQ assay. For each cell subset, the extracted genomic DNA was distributed evenly across all wells of several immunoSEQ 96-well plates, and each plate served as one replicate. For sorted subsets, roughly 190 ng of genomic DNA, equivalent to some 33,000 T cell genomes, went into each replicate PCR. Purified libraries were measured with a Qubit 3.0 fluorometer, size-checked on a Bioanalyzer 2100, and measured again with the KAPA Library Quantification kit. A separate single-read 150-cycle Illumina NextSeq 550 flow cell was used to sequence each immunoSEQ 96-well plate. Under the source paper's analysis protocol: Because only junctional sequences without quality scores were contained in the immunoSEQ output, filtering matching that applied to full-length reads could not be performed. To assign V/J genes and CDR3, sequences were annotated against IMGT germline references using PyIR, a Python wrapper for IgBLAST v1.9. Reads were removed for weak V/J assignments (E-value above 1e-6), missing CDR3, stop codons, out-of-frame junctions, or ambiguous translated residues. V3J clonotypes were defined as sequences sharing an identical inferred V gene, J gene, and CDR3 amino acid sequence. Percentage overlap between repertoires was calculated by dividing the number of shared unique clonotypes by the size of the smaller repertoire. Repertoire richness was assessed with RTK rarefaction, the Chao1 estimator, and Recon v2.1 estimates of unobserved clonotypes. OLGA was used to compute generation probabilities for all TCRbeta clonotypes that the gDNA method yielded from a handful of donors. Held by TCRdb, this immuneACCESS table contains in-frame sequences only and omits some clones. Under half of the omission traces to an unresolved V gene where checked; the cause of the rest is unknown. V and J calls and clone size come straight from that table; D and trimming were deduced from the DNA. This sample is represented by about 2,500,000 clones; around 94% of them were singletons. Roughly 0.13% of the sample lies in the top ten.

The cysteine opens and the phenylalanine closes a CDR3 of 12 amino acids. Here the CDR3 DNA is all that survives: 36 bases in frame from base 1. Compared with germline, V lacks 2 bases and J lacks 4 bases; bases without a gene match: 0. The germline V gene gives CDR1 as SQVTM and CDR2 as ANQGSEA. The donors were healthy, HIV-negative adults who had no recently reported acute infections or vaccinations. All donors were Caucasian adults living in Nashville, Tennessee, USA. CD4+ T cells were enriched by magnetic negative selection; naive cells were then positively selected on CD45RA, and the negative fraction formed the memory subset. Blood was collected by leukapheresis, and PBMCs were isolated by Ficoll-Histopaque density gradient centrifugation and then cryopreserved in liquid nitrogen vapor phase. Analytical flow cytometry was used to check the purity and quantity of each magnetically sorted T cell population. Genomic DNA was isolated from each sorted fraction and quantified by UV absorbance on a Nanodrop 2000c.

This sequence was found in a man between 18 and 29 years old in good health. The sequenced sample consisted of naive CD4+ T cells sorted from blood. The cell subset or site label of this sample denotes: CD45RA+ positively selected. The V gene is TRBV29-1 and the J gene is TRBJ2-3; the junction holds 7 bases that match TRBD1. The nucleotides read TGCAGCGTTGAAACAGGGGCAGATACGCAGTATTTT. It encodes CSVETGADTQYF.